This TCR beta chain was captured by sequencing in a study of shared T cell receptors in the human thymus. Assay: immunoSEQ multiplex PCR; the TCRdb copy retains only in-frame clones and omits some. Found here are almost 550,000 clones, 70% to 80% of them singletons; the top ten hold approximately 0.013%. CDR1 and CDR2 (germline): SNHLY, FYNNEI. The CDR3 contains 16 residues. Another study also made use of these data, one on human thymus T cells. From that second work: The sample donors, healthy Finnish infants, were having corrective surgery for congenital heart defects. Thymus tissue was removed during corrective cardiac surgery. Gene usage (both V and J) appeared biased in thymic and blood repertoires.

The source of this sequence is a boy younger than two with a congenital heart defect. Input material: thymocytes. V is TRBV2 and J is TRBJ2-5; weak D call: TRBD2 (6 bases). The J call is doubtful: the DNA matches TRBJ2-7 better. CDR3 in DNA: TGTGCCAGCACCCCCGGAGGCGGGAAGAGCTCCTACGAGCAGTACTTC. This encodes CASTPGGGKSSYEQYF.